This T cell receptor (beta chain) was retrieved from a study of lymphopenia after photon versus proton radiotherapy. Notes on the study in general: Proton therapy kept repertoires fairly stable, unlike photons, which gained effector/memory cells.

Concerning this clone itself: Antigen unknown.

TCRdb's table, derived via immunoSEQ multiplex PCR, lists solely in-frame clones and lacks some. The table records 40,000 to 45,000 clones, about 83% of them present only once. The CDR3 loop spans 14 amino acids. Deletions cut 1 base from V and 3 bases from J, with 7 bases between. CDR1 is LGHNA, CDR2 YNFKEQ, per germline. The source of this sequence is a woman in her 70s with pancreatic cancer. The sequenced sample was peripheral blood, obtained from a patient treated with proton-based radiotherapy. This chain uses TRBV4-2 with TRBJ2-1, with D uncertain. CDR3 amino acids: CASSQGASYNEQFF. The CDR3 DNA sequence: TGTGCCAGCAGCCAAGGTGCCAGCTACAATGAGCAGTTCTTC.